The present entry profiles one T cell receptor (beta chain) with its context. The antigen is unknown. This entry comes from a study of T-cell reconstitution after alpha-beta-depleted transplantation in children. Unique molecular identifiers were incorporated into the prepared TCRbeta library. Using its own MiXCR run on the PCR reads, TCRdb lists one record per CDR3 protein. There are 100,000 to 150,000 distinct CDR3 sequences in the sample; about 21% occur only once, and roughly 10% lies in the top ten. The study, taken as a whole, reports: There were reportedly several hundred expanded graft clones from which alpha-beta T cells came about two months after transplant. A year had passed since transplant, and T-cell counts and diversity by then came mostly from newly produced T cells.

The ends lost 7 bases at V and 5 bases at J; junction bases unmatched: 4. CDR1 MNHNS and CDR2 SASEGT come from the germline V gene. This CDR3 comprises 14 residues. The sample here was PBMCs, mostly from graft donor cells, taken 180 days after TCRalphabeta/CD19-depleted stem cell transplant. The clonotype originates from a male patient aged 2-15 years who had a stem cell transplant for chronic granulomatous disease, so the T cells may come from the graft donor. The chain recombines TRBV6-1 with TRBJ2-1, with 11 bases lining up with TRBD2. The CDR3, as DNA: TGTGCCAGCACCATAGCGGGGGGGGACAATGAGCAGTTCTTC. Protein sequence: CASTIAGGDNEQFF.